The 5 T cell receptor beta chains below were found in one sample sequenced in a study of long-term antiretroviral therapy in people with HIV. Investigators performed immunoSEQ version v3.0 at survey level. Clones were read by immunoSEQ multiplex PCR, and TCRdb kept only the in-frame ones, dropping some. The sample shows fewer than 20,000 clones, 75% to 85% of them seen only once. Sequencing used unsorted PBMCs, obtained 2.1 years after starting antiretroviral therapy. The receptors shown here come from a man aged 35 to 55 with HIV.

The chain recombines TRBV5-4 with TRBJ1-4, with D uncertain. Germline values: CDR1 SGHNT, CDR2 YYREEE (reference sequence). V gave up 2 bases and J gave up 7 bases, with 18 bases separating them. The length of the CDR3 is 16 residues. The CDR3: CASSFRTGNPSEKLFF. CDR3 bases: TGTGCCAGCAGCTTTCGGACGGGAAACCCCAGTGAAAAACTGTTTTTT.

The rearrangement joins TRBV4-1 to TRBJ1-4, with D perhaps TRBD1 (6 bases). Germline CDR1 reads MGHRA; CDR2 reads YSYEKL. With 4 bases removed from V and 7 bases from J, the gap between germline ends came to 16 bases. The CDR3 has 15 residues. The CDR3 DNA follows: TGCGCCAGCAGCCGGGACACAGGGTTAACTGAAAAACTGTTTTTT. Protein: CASSRDTGLTEKLFF.

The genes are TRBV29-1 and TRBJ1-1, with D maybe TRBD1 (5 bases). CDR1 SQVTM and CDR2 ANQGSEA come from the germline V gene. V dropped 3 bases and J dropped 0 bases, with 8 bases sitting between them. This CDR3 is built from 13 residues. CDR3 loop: CSVEGGMNTEAFF. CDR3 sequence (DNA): TGCAGCGTTGAGGGGGGGATGAACACTGAAGCTTTCTTT.

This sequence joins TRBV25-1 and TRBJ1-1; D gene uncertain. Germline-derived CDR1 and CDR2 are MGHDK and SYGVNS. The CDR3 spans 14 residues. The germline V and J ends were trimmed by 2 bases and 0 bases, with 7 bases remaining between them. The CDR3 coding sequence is TGTGCCAGCAGTGAAGGCAGGCTGAACACTGAAGCTTTCTTT. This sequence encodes CASSEGRLNTEAFF.

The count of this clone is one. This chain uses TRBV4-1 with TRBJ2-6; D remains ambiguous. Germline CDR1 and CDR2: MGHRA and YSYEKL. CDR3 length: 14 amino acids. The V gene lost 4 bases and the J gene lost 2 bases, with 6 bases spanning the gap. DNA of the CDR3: TGCGCCAGCAGCCTGCCCGCTGGGGCCAACGTCCTGACTTTC. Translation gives CASSLPAGANVLTF.